The present T cell receptor beta chain was sequenced within a study of shared clonotypes between healthy human individuals. Method: immunoSEQ multiplex PCR; TCRdb's copy keeps in-frame clones and lacks some. The sample records around 2.5 million clones, 80% to 95% being singletons. The CDR3 loop spans 18 amino acids. After removal of 5 bases from V and 4 bases from J, the junction contained 14 bases not matched to a gene. Germline CDR1 SGHNT, CDR2 YENEEA. What was sequenced was naive CD4+ T cells from PBMCs. Subset meaning: CD45RA+ positively selected. The clonotype originates from a young man in good health. Some clones in this sample may be carry-over from other donors' samples. The V and J genes are TRBV11-3 and TRBJ2-5; 12 nucleotides line up with TRBD2. The CDR3 sequence is CASSPGLAGGPGLETQYF. Written as DNA, the CDR3 is TGTGCCAGCAGCCCAGGCCTAGCGGGAGGGCCTGGTTTAGAGACCCAGTACTTC.